These T cell receptor beta chains were read from a single sample in a study of blood T cell repertoires in COVID-19. The data were produced by immunoSEQ multiplex PCR, yet TCRdb's version contains in-frame clones alone and is incomplete. This sample has roughly 200,000 clones, with around 90% found just once. Material: peripheral blood. The receptors shown here come from a man aged 50 to 60 with acute or convalescent COVID-19. CDR3s include the opening cysteine and the closing phenylalanine or tryptophan. The order of the fields is clone size, J gene, D gene, V gene, CDR3 protein, CDR3 DNA. The D gene is left open where the match is weak. Rows give clone size only sometimes, using once, few, many, or a class for an expanded clone.

>NA|TRBJ2-1|TRBD1|TRBV12-5
CASGKGQGYEQFF
TGTGCTAGTGGCAAAGGACAGGGCTATGAGCAGTTCTTC
>NA|TRBJ2-6|NA|TRBV15
CATSRGGRGANVLTF
TGTGCCACCAGCAGAGGGGGGCGAGGGGCCAACGTCCTGACTTTC
>NA|TRBJ2-3|TRBD2|TRBV11-2
CASSLDLGLAGKKLTDTQYF
TGTGCCAGCAGCTTAGATCTCGGACTAGCGGGAAAAAAACTCACAGATACGCAGTATTTT
>many|TRBJ2-2|TRBD1|TRBV10-3
CAIRNDRALDTGELFF
TGTGCCATCAGGAATGACAGGGCCCTAGATACCGGGGAGCTGTTTTTT
>NA|TRBJ2-1|TRBD2|TRBV2
CASSDAGRGQQFF
TGTGCCAGCAGTGACGCCGGGAGGGGTCAGCAGTTCTTC
>NA|TRBJ1-2|TRBD1|TRBV23-1
CASPDIQGVKRGNYGYTF
TGCGCCAGCCCCGATATACAGGGGGTCAAGCGGGGTAACTATGGCTACACCTTC
>NA|TRBJ2-7|TRBD1|TRBV5-6
CASSFDRGYEQYF
TGTGCCAGCAGCTTCGACAGGGGGTACGAGCAGTACTTC
>NA|TRBJ2-1|NA|TRBV6-5
CASSYSSTGVQFF
TGTGCCAGCAGTTACTCGTCGACGGGGGTGCAGTTCTTC
>NA|TRBJ1-2|NA|TRBV4-1
CASSLGVPRGFSSGYTF
TGCGCCAGCAGCCTAGGGGTGCCTAGGGGATTTTCCTCTGGCTACACCTTC
>NA|TRBJ1-6|NA|TRBV30
CAWSGGTAYNSPLHF
TGTGCCTGGTCGGGGGGAACGGCCTATAATTCACCCCTCCACTTT
>NA|TRBJ2-2|NA|TRBV5-1
CASSVYGTSTGELFF
TGCGCCAGCAGCGTCTACGGGACAAGCACCGGGGAGCTGTTTTTT
>NA|TRBJ1-6|TRBD1|TRBV19
CASSIGQGFSYSPLHF
TGTGCCAGTAGTATCGGACAGGGTTTCTCGTATTCACCCCTCCACTTT
>once|TRBJ1-6|NA|TRBV10-3
CAISESKQANYNSPLHF
TGTGCCATCAGTGAGTCGAAACAGGCCAACTATAATTCACCCCTCCACTTT
>few|TRBJ1-3|NA|TRBV5-4
CASSANWVGVFSGNTIYF
TGTGCCAGCAGCGCGAACTGGGTAGGGGTTTTCTCTGGAAACACCATATATTTT
>NA|TRBJ1-1|TRBD1|TRBV18
CASSTMDRDTEAFF
TGTGCCAGCTCAACCATGGACAGGGACACTGAAGCTTTCTTT
>NA|TRBJ2-3|NA|TRBV5-4
CASSPEEWRNTDTQYF
TGTGCCAGCAGCCCAGAGGAGTGGCGGAACACAGATACGCAGTATTTT
>NA|TRBJ2-1|NA|TRBV28
CASRSLGQGQFF
TGTGCCAGCAGGAGTTTGGGACAAGGGCAGTTCTTC
>NA|TRBJ1-5|TRBD1|TRBV7-6
CASSLSPISRQGEDYSNQPQHF
TGTGCCAGCAGCTTATCCCCGATCTCGCGACAGGGAGAGGACTATAGCAATCAGCCCCAGCATTTT
>NA|TRBJ2-3|TRBD2|TRBV18
CASSQGGTDTQYF
TGTGCCAGTTCCCAGGGAGGGACAGATACGCAGTATTTT
>NA|TRBJ2-5|TRBD2|TRBV11-2
CASSFGTSGGQETQYF
TGTGCCAGCAGCTTCGGGACTAGCGGGGGTCAAGAGACCCAGTACTTC
>NA|TRBJ1-5|NA|TRBV7-8
CASSSLGNQPQHF
TGTGCCAGCAGCTCTTTAGGCAATCAGCCCCAGCATTTT
>once|TRBJ2-2|NA|TRBV19
CASSILLGTGELFF
TGTGCCAGTAGTATCCTACTAGGAACCGGGGAGCTGTTTTTT
>once|TRBJ2-7|TRBD1|TRBV2
CASSSGTVNYEQYF
TGTGCCAGCAGCTCCGGGACAGTGAACTACGAGCAGTACTTC
>NA|TRBJ1-3|NA|TRBV19
CASTTGGSGNTIYF
TGTGCCAGTACGACAGGCGGCTCTGGAAACACCATATATTTT
>NA|TRBJ2-5|NA|TRBV11-3
CASSLRAQSTQYF
TGTGCCAGCAGCTTAAGAGCCCAATCAACCCAGTACTTC
>few|TRBJ1-2|NA|TRBV7-2
CASSLESTGSYGYTF
TGTGCCAGCAGCTTAGAGAGCACAGGGAGTTATGGCTACACCTTC
>NA|TRBJ2-7|TRBD2|TRBV9
CASSVTGGPLYEQYF
TGTGCCAGCAGCGTAACGGGAGGACCCTTGTACGAGCAGTACTTC
>NA|TRBJ2-1|NA|TRBV5-8
CASSLGFERTDRLHEQFF
TGTGCCAGCAGCTTGGGATTTGAGCGGACAGACAGGCTCCATGAGCAGTTCTTC
>once|TRBJ2-2|TRBD2|TRBV6-5
CASRPRSGEAGELFF
TGTGCCAGCAGACCCCGTAGCGGGGAGGCCGGGGAGCTGTTTTTT
>NA|TRBJ2-7|TRBD1|TRBV5-8
CASNQDREYEQYF
TGTGCCAGCAACCAGGACAGGGAATACGAGCAGTACTTC
>NA|TRBJ2-1|TRBD1|TRBV3-1/TRBV3-2
CASSQRPGQTNEQFF
TGTGCCAGCAGCCAAAGGCCGGGACAGACCAATGAGCAGTTCTTC
>NA|TRBJ2-1|NA|TRBV4-1
CASSQGGLYNEQFF
TGCGCCAGCAGCCAAGGCGGGCTTTACAATGAGCAGTTCTTC
>NA|TRBJ2-1|NA|TRBV27
CASSPRPNRENEQFF
TGTGCCAGCAGTCCACGCCCAAACAGGGAGAATGAGCAGTTCTTC
>NA|TRBJ2-7|NA|TRBV4-1
CASSQGPGVFYEQYF
TGCGCCAGCAGCCAGGGGCCAGGGGTATTCTACGAGCAGTACTTC
>NA|TRBJ1-1|TRBD1|TRBV11-1
CASSLAGQGVMNTEAFF
TGTGCCAGCAGCTTAGCCGGACAGGGGGTCATGAACACTGAAGCTTTCTTT
>NA|TRBJ2-1|NA|TRBV6-2/TRBV6-3
CASSYSKPGGYNEQFF
TGTGCCAGCAGTTACTCGAAGCCAGGGGGGTACAATGAGCAGTTCTTC
>NA|TRBJ1-1|NA|TRBV3-1/TRBV3-2
CASSQELTNTEAFF
TGTGCCAGCAGCCAAGAACTTACGAACACTGAAGCTTTCTTT
>NA|TRBJ1-3|NA|TRBV7-3
CASSLMWRPAGNTIYF
TGTGCCAGCAGCTTAATGTGGCGGCCAGCTGGAAACACCATATATTTT
>NA|TRBJ2-3|NA|TRBV10-3
CAIRPTGALDTQYF
TGTGCCATCAGGCCGACGGGTGCCCTGGATACGCAGTATTTT
>NA|TRBJ1-1|NA|TRBV21-1
CASSKVEGTEAFF
TGTGCCAGCAGCAAAGTTGAGGGAACTGAAGCTTTCTTT
>NA|TRBJ2-2|NA|TRBV6-5
CASSYSAGVPGELFF
TGTGCCAGCAGTTACTCTGCGGGCGTCCCCGGGGAGCTGTTTTTT
>once|TRBJ1-5|NA|TRBV6-5
CASSSSPNYQPQHF
TGTGCCAGCAGTTCCTCGCCGAACTATCAGCCCCAGCATTTT
>NA|TRBJ2-1|NA|TRBV4-1
CASSQVFSTGQNEQFF
TGCGCCAGCAGCCAAGTCTTTTCCACAGGGCAAAATGAGCAGTTCTTC
>NA|TRBJ2-2|NA|TRBV30
CAWSRGTTGELFF
TGTGCCTGGAGTCGGGGAACCACCGGGGAGCTGTTTTTT
>NA|TRBJ1-1|TRBD1|TRBV9
CASSGGYRGDTEAFF
TGTGCCAGCAGCGGGGGGTACAGGGGCGACACTGAAGCTTTCTTT
>NA|TRBJ1-2|TRBD1|TRBV7-2
CASSLGTGAGYTF
TGTGCCAGCAGCTTAGGGACAGGGGCTGGCTACACCTTC
>NA|TRBJ1-2|NA|TRBV6-5
CASHAGGANYGYTF
TGTGCCAGCCACGCGGGGGGGGCTAACTATGGCTACACCTTC
>NA|TRBJ1-4|NA|TRBV5-1
CASSLQGSNEKLFF
TGCGCCAGCAGCTTGCAGGGATCTAATGAAAAACTGTTTTTT
>NA|TRBJ1-4|NA|TRBV7-9
CASSFRASGEKLFF
TGTGCCAGCAGCTTCCGGGCCTCGGGAGAAAAACTGTTTTTT
>NA|TRBJ2-2|NA|TRBV18
CASSMLLARNTGELFF
TGTGCCAGCTCTATGCTACTAGCAAGAAACACCGGGGAGCTGTTTTTT